This T cell receptor beta chain was observed in a study of Ad26.COV2.S vaccination and SARS-CoV-2 variants. The data were produced by immunoSEQ multiplex PCR, yet TCRdb's version contains in-frame clones alone and is incomplete. The sample holds about 440,000 clones, about 92% seen once. With regard to this clone: The same CDR3 also results from other DNA sequences found in this sample.

This sample's treatment: around 19 received Ad26.COV2.S at low or high dose, single or two shots; several received placebo; per-sample allocation not given. Samples came from day 63 after the first vaccine or placebo injection. The V gene lost 0 bases and the J gene lost 0 bases, with 11 bases spanning the gap. The V gene's germline CDR1 is GTSNPN and CDR2 SVGIG (reference sequence). The CDR3 loop spans 15 amino acids. The V and J genes are TRBV30 and TRBJ2-5, with D possibly being TRBD2 (6 bases). The specimen was peripheral blood, collected in a trial of Ad26.COV2.S vaccine versus placebo. The TCR was taken from a person aged 18 to 65 who received the Ad26.COV2.S COVID-19 vaccine or a placebo. CDR3 sequence: CAWSVAGGNQETQYF. The CDR3 DNA reads as TGTGCCTGGAGTGTAGCGGGTGGGAACCAAGAGACCCAGTACTTC.